These T cell receptor beta chains were read from a single sample in a study of neoadjuvant anti-PD-1 for oral cavity cancer. Generated by immunoSEQ multiplex PCR, the TCRdb table keeps only in-frame clones and is missing some. The sample has around 7,000 clones, about 46% seen once. The source was tumor tissue, collected before nivolumab (anti-PD-1) treatment. All receptors come from a person aged 35-79 years with oral cavity squamous cell carcinoma. CDR3s include the opening cysteine and the closing phenylalanine or tryptophan. The D gene is left open where the match is weak. Only some rows state a clone size, as once, few, many or a class for expanded clones.

TRBD2	19	TRBJ2-7	NA	TRBV11-2	TGTGCCAGCAGCTTAGGTACCGGGACTAGCTCTCTTAGCTCCTACGAGCAGTACTTC	CASSLGTGTSSLSSYEQYF
TRBD2	16	TRBJ2-1	NA	TRBV19	TGTGCCAGTACCGTGGGGAGTAGCGGGGGGTACAATGAGCAGTTCTTC	CASTVGSSGGYNEQFF
NA	14	TRBJ2-5	NA	TRBV2	TGTGCCAGCCTTTGGGGCCCTGGGGGGGAGACCCAGTACTTC	CASLWGPGGETQYF
NA	15	TRBJ1-1	few	TRBV5-1	TGCGCCAGCAGCTGGATGAGTCAGCAGAACACTGAAGCTTTCTTT	CASSWMSQQNTEAFF
NA	14	TRBJ2-7	NA	TRBV11-1	TGTGCCAGCAGTTCCCCCGGGAGTTATTACGAGCAGTACTTC	CASSSPGSYYEQYF
TRBD2	14	TRBJ2-7	NA	TRBV4-2	TGTGCCAGCAGCTTATCACTAGCGACCTACGAGCAGTACTTC	CASSLSLATYEQYF
NA	13	TRBJ1-1	NA	TRBV15	TGTGCCACCAAAGCGGAGGTGAACACTGAAGCTTTCTTT	CATKAEVNTEAFF
TRBD2	15	TRBJ2-7	few	TRBV6-5	TGTGCCAGCAGTTACTCCAGCGGGGGCCAGTACGAGCAGTACTTC	CASSYSSGGQYEQYF
NA	15	TRBJ1-1	NA	TRBV10-3	TGTGCCATCAGTGACCGGCTCTCCGGTCTCACTGAAGCTTTCTTT	CAISDRLSGLTEAFF
TRBD2	13	TRBJ2-7	few	TRBV7-8	TGTGCCAGCAGCCCGGGACTAACCTACGAGCAGTACTTC	CASSPGLTYEQYF
NA	13	TRBJ2-7	NA	TRBV27	TGTGCCAGCAGTTTAGCGGGGTCCTACGAGCAGTACTTC	CASSLAGSYEQYF
NA	13	TRBJ1-3	NA	TRBV7-8	TGTGCCAGCAGCTTACCGACTGGAAACACCATATATTTT	CASSLPTGNTIYF
NA	15	TRBJ2-2	few	TRBV18	TGTGCCAGCCACGAGGACAGTACGAACACCGGGGAGCTGTTTTTT	CASHEDSTNTGELFF
NA	16	TRBJ2-4	NA	TRBV6-5	TGTGCCAGCAGTTACTCGGGACTCTCCCGGGGAAACATTCAGTACTTC	CASSYSGLSRGNIQYF
TRBD1	16	TRBJ2-7	NA	TRBV5-8	TGTGCCAGCACCCTACGAGCCGGGACAGGGGCCTACGAGCAGTACTTC	CASTLRAGTGAYEQYF
TRBD1	13	TRBJ2-5	few	TRBV7-9	TGTGCCAGCAGCTCCAGGGGGCAAGAGACCCAGTACTTC	CASSSRGQETQYF
TRBD1	18	TRBJ1-2	few	TRBV19	TGTGCCAGTACACGGGACAGGGTGGTTTTTATTCCTAACTATGGCTACACCTTC	CASTRDRVVFIPNYGYTF
TRBD1	15	TRBJ1-1	NA	TRBV5-1	TGCGCCAGCAGCTTCAACAGGGGGCTGGGGACTGAAGCTTTCTTT	CASSFNRGLGTEAFF
NA	13	TRBJ1-1	NA	TRBV5-1	TGCGCCAGCAGGGGGGGCTTGAACACTGAAGCTTTCTTT	CASRGGLNTEAFF
TRBD2	18	TRBJ2-2	NA	TRBV19	TGTGCCAGTAGGAGGAGTAGCGGGGACCCCTCGAACACCGGGGAGCTGTTTTTT	CASRRSSGDPSNTGELFF
TRBD2	15	TRBJ2-1	NA	TRBV19	TGTGCCAGTAACCGGGCGGGAGGGTCATACAATGAGCAGTTCTTC	CASNRAGGSYNEQFF
NA	15	TRBJ2-2	medium-sized	TRBV7-3	TGTGCCAGCAGCCTCAGCCCGGCGAACACCGGGGAGCTGTTTTTT	CASSLSPANTGELFF
NA	14	TRBJ2-1	NA	TRBV5-1	TGCGCCAGCAGCTCGACTGGACAGTACAATGAGCAGTTCTTC	CASSSTGQYNEQFF
TRBD1	17	TRBJ1-1	NA	TRBV4-1	TGCGCCAGCAGCCGAACTGACAGGGACGCGGCTCCATCTGAGGCTTTCTTT	CASSRTDRDAAPSEAFF
TRBD2	14	TRBJ2-1	NA	TRBV29-1	TGCAGCGTTGATGGCCTAGCGGTTGGGGGGGAGCAGTTCTTC	CSVDGLAVGGEQFF
NA	14	TRBJ1-2	few	TRBV6-5	TGTGCCAGCGGGGCGCCGGGGCTAGGTTATGGCTACACCTTC	CASGAPGLGYGYTF
NA	13	TRBJ2-7	NA	TRBV28	TGTGCCAGCAGTTTATCAGGGCAATCTCCTCGGTACTTC	CASSLSGQSPRYF
NA	15	TRBJ2-2	NA	TRBV4-1	TGCGCCAGCAGCCAAGGGAGCGTGAACACCGGGGAGCTGTTTTTT	CASSQGSVNTGELFF
TRBD2	14	TRBJ2-7	NA	TRBV7-9	TGTGCCAGCAGCTTTAGCGGGAGATCCTACGAGCAGTACTTC	CASSFSGRSYEQYF
TRBD1	15	TRBJ2-2	NA	TRBV2	TGTGCCAGCAGTCACCCGGGGACAGGGGGAGGGGAGCTGTTTTTT	CASSHPGTGGGELFF
NA	15	TRBJ2-7	once	TRBV28	TGTGCCAGCAGTTTTTTCCAGGGGCGCTCCTACGAGCAGTACTTC	CASSFFQGRSYEQYF
NA	14	TRBJ2-3	NA	TRBV27	TGTGCCAGTTGGGGTAGCGGAAGCACAGATACGCAGTATTTT	CASWGSGSTDTQYF
NA	14	TRBJ1-5	NA	TRBV30	TGTGCCTTTTCCCTGGGAGGACCAAATCAGCCCCAGCATTTT	CAFSLGGPNQPQHF
NA	15	TRBJ2-6	NA	TRBV6-5	TGTGCCAGCAGTTACGGGGGTGCTGGGGCCAACGTCCTGACTTTC	CASSYGGAGANVLTF
NA	15	TRBJ1-1	NA	TRBV5-1	TGCGCCAGCAGCTTGGATTGGGGAGGGGGCACTGAAGCTTTCTTT	CASSLDWGGGTEAFF
TRBD1	19	TRBJ2-1	NA	TRBV23-1	TGCGCCAGCAGTCAATCGGCCCCGATATCAGGACAGGGCAAAAATGAGCAGTTCTTC	CASSQSAPISGQGKNEQFF
TRBD2	17	TRBJ2-3	medium-sized	TRBV5-1	TGCGCCAGCAGCTTGAGCGGGAGGGCCGAGGGCACAGATACGCAGTATTTT	CASSLSGRAEGTDTQYF
TRBD2	15	TRBJ2-3	NA	TRBV2	TGTGCCAGCAGTCTAGCGGGAGTGGGCACAGATACGCAGTATTTT	CASSLAGVGTDTQYF
NA	15	TRBJ2-1	NA	TRBV28	TGTGCCAGCAGTTTTCAAGGGAGAGGGTGGAATGAGCAGTTCTTC	CASSFQGRGWNEQFF
TRBD1	16	TRBJ1-5	NA	TRBV28	TGTGCCAGCAGCCCCTCCCGACAGGGAAGAAATCAGCCCCAGCATTTT	CASSPSRQGRNQPQHF
TRBD2	15	TRBJ2-4	NA	TRBV6-1	TGTGCCAGCAGTGTAGCGGGATGGTCCAAAAACATTCAGTACTTC	CASSVAGWSKNIQYF